This T cell receptor (beta chain) was observed in a study of beta chain features in type 1 diabetes. Background on the study: The number of sorted cells examined across all samples was approximately 110,000,000. Regarding the study as a whole: Sequencing from cDNA could over-represent high-TCR-expressing cells. Shorter templates might be favored by PCR, and equally so in patients and in controls. TCRB repertoires of naive, central memory and Treg cells appeared more similar among patients than among healthy donors.

Sequencing targeted expressed TCRB transcripts, as all isolated RNA had been reverse transcribed. The method was immunoSEQ multiplex PCR; TCRdb's version includes in-frame clones alone and lacks a portion of them. This repertoire shows 150,000 to 190,000 clones, about 8.5% found once; its top ten account for 0.55% to 0.75%. Germline V gene data show CDR1 as MNHEY and CDR2 as SVGAGI. The CDR3 sequence is 14 residues long. V lost 2 bases and J lost 11, with 18 bases in between. This clone was observed a handful of times. Its matching antigen is unknown. The sample comprised central memory CD4+ T cells from blood. The TCR was taken from a man younger than 35 in good health. This chain uses TRBV6-5 with TRBJ1-1, with D perhaps TRBD1 (5 bases). The CDR3 loop reads CASSYLGGIRAAFF. Here the CDR3 DNA reads TGTGCCAGCAGTTACCTGGGGGGGATCCGGGCGGCTTTCTTT.